This T cell receptor (beta chain) appears in the sequencing data of a study of blood T cell repertoires in COVID-19. Trimming took off 2 bases at V and 7 bases at J, with 9 bases between the two ends. This CDR3 has 12 amino acids. Germline assignment: CDR1 SGHNT and CDR2 YENEEA. In the original analysis: Estimation of nucleated cell counts was performed using reference gene primer amplification. The table came from immunoSEQ multiplex PCR; TCRdb's copy has only in-frame clones and leaves some out. That table gives V, J and clone size, and the DNA gave D and trimming. The table lists more than 25,000 clones, around 89% of them singletons.

The sequenced sample was peripheral blood. This sequence originates from a man aged 55 to 69 with acute or convalescent COVID-19. The chain links TRBV11-3 to TRBJ2-7; D gene unclear. As DNA, the CDR3 is TGTGCCAGCAGCTTAAATCACCGGGAGCAGTACTTC. Amino acid sequence: CASSLNHREQYF.